Following are 15 T cell receptor beta chains from one sample sequenced in a study of blood T cells in healthy people across ages. Alongside a J-beta primer mix, a sample-barcoded 5' primer served in a second PCR lasting 7 to 11 cycles. In TCRdb, the 5' RACE reads were re-called with MiXCR into one record per CDR3 protein. In the table there are approximately 1.5 million distinct CDR3 sequences, about 45% of which are singletons. Sequences were obtained from blood. The receptors shown here come from a woman aged 18-29 years in good health.

The gene calls are TRBV7-9 and TRBJ2-1; tentative D call: TRBD2 (7 bases). The germline V gene encodes CDR1 SEHNR and CDR2 FQNEAQ (reference sequence). CDR3 size: 18 residues. V lost 4 bases and J lost 2, with 21 bases in between. This CDR3 reads CASSWGGATLGAYNEQFF. CDR3 bases: TGTGCCAGCAGCTGGGGGGGGGCGACATTAGGAGCCTACAATGAGCAGTTCTTC.

This clonotype was counted once. The chain combines TRBV9 with TRBJ2-4, with D possibly being TRBD1 (6 bases). V lost 3 bases and J 5 bases, leaving 15 bases between the germline ends. The germline V gene has CDR1 SGDLS and CDR2 YYNGEE. This CDR3 contains 15 residues. CDR3 loop: CASSAPQTGQNIQYF. CDR3 sequence (DNA): TGTGCCAGCAGCGCCCCCCAGACAGGCCAAAACATTCAGTACTTC.

At least ten counts were recorded for this clonotype. The chain uses TRBV29-1 and TRBJ2-7; the D gene is possibly TRBD1 (6 bases). The CDR3 has 14 amino acids. In germline, CDR1 is SQVTM, CDR2 ANQGSEA. Between the trimmed V and J ends, which lost 4 bases and 3 bases, there was a span of 16 bases. This chain's CDR3 is CSVAGAGHLYEQYF. The CDR3 coding sequence is TGCAGCGTTGCAGGGGCAGGACACCTCTACGAGCAGTACTTC.

V is TRBV20-1 and J is TRBJ1-2; 9 bases map to TRBD1. Germline V gene data show CDR1 as DFQATT and CDR2 as SNEGSKA (reference sequence). Trimming removed 6 bases from V and 7 bases from J; junction bases left unmatched: 9. The CDR3 is 13 amino acids. In DNA form, the CDR3 reads TGCAGTGCCGCCGGGACAGGGACCGTTGGCTACACCTTC. This gives the protein CSAAGTGTVGYTF.

This clonotype was detected only a few times. This chain uses TRBV11-2 with TRBJ2-3; D not resolved. Trimming took 0 bases from V and 5 from J, leaving 9 bases between them. CDR1 SGHAT and CDR2 FQNNGV come from the germline V gene. The CDR3 is made up of 14 amino acids. The CDR3 nucleotides read TGTGCCAGCAGCTTAGATCCCACCTTAGATACGCAGTATTTT. Its translation is CASSLDPTLDTQYF.

This clonotype was seen only once. The gene calls are TRBV7-2 and TRBJ2-3, with D maybe TRBD2 (6 bases). The CDR3 consists of 14 residues. Trimming removed 0 bases from V and 6 bases from J, with 10 bases in between. The germline gives CDR1 SGHTA, CDR2 FQGNSA. The CDR3 region has the DNA TGTGCCAGCAGCTTAGCGGCGACTAGGGATACGCAGTATTTT. This gives the protein CASSLAATRDTQYF. Full variable domain (outside the CDR3, taken from reference TRBV7-2 and TRBJ2-3): GAGVSQSPSNKVTEKGKDVELRCDPISGHTALYWYRQSLGQGLEFLIYFQGNSAPDKSGLPSDRFSAERTGGSVSTLTIQRTQQEDSAVYLCASSLAATRDTQYFGPGTRLTVL.

The chain links TRBV29-1 to TRBJ2-5; 11 bases line up with TRBD1. This CDR3 spans 15 amino acids. The V and J ends lost 2 bases and 11 bases, in that order; junction bases with no gene match: 13. Germline V gene data show CDR1 as SQVTM and CDR2 as ANQGSEA. The CDR3 loop reads CSVEWTGGVYNEQYF. The CDR3, as DNA: TGCAGCGTTGAATGGACAGGGGGCGTATACAATGAACAGTACTTC. The variable domain in full, with the rest retrieved from reference TRBV29-1 and TRBJ2-5, is SAVISQKPSRDICQRGTSLTIQCQVDSQVTMMFWYRQQPGQSLTLIATANQGSEATYESGFVIDKFPISRPNLTFSTLTVSNMSPEDSSIYLCSVEWTGGVYNEQYFGPGTRLLVL.

This clonotype occurred once. A much larger clone lies a single base off, so this may be a read error. V and J are TRBV7-2 and TRBJ2-5; D might be TRBD1 (5 bases). Germline assignment: CDR1 SGHTA and CDR2 FQGNSA. This CDR3 contains 13 residues. Here the CDR3 DNA reads TGTGCCAGCAGCTCCAGGGTTCAAGAGGCCCAGTACTTC. This translates into CASSSRVQEAQYF.

The rearrangement uses TRBV7-9 and TRBJ1-4; 9 positions agree with TRBD1. The CDR3 extends over 16 amino acids. CDR1 is SEHNR, CDR2 FQNEAQ, per germline (reference sequence). V trimming: 6 bases; J trimming: 0 bases; junction bases outside the gene matches: 5. The CDR3 region is CASRGQGTATNEKLFF. CDR3 bases: TGTGCCAGCAGAGGACAGGGGACCGCAACTAATGAAAAACTGTTTTTT.

Only a few counts were recorded for this clonotype. The J gene is TRBJ2-3, the V gene TRBV3-1; TRBD2 matches 10 bases. Germline V gene data show CDR1 as LGHDT and CDR2 as YNNKEL (reference sequence). The CDR3 covers 14 residues. V dropped 5 bases and J dropped 5; count of bases not matched to a gene: 4. In DNA form, the CDR3 reads TGTGCCAGCAGCACCCGGACTAGCGGAGATACGCAGTATTTT. This sequence encodes CASSTRTSGDTQYF.

This clonotype has a handful of counts. The chain uses TRBV6-5 and TRBJ2-3; TRBD2 matches 7 bases. The CDR3 is made up of 15 amino acids. V trimming: 4 bases; J trimming: 0 bases; junction bases outside the gene matches: 4. Germline V gives CDR1 MNHEY, CDR2 SVGAGI. Written as DNA, the CDR3 is TGTGCCAGCAGTTGGCGGGGAGGGAGCACAGATACGCAGTATTTT. Residues: CASSWRGGSTDTQYF.

The rearrangement uses TRBV20-1 and TRBJ1-5, with 8 bases identical to TRBD1. The CDR3 spans 15 residues. Per the germline V gene, CDR1 is DFQATT and CDR2 is SNEGSKA (reference sequence). The J segment lost 1 base and the V segment lost 7 bases, leaving 9 bases of the junction unmatched. The CDR3 loop is CSVLQGAGSNQPQHF. In nucleotides, the CDR3 is TGCAGTGTTCTTCAGGGGGCAGGGAGCAATCAGCCCCAGCATTTT.

V is TRBV9 and J is TRBJ1-2; the D gene is possibly TRBD1 (5 bases). Germline loops: CDR1 SGDLS, CDR2 YYNGEE. V was trimmed by 3 bases and J by 5 bases, leaving 17 bases between them. The length of the CDR3 is 15 residues. CDR3 bases: TGTGCCAGCAGCGCTTCCCTGGGAGGGACGTATGGCTACACCTTC. As protein: CASSASLGGTYGYTF.

A few counts support this clonotype. The chain uses TRBV7-2 and TRBJ2-7; the D is unclear. CDR1 SGHTA and CDR2 FQGNSA come from the germline V gene. This CDR3 is built from 14 residues. V was trimmed by 6 bases and J by 2 bases, leaving 14 bases between them. CDR3 residues: CASSRPSVAYEQYF. CDR3 bases: TGTGCCAGCAGTCGACCCTCAGTGGCCTACGAGCAGTACTTC.

This chain connects TRBV20-1 to TRBJ1-2, with a tentative D call TRBD1 (5 bases). In germline, CDR1 is DFQATT, CDR2 SNEGSKA (reference sequence). Between the trimmed V and J ends, which lost 0 bases and 5 bases, there was a span of 13 bases. The CDR3 spans 14 residues. The CDR3 spells CSARDGGSTYGYTF. The DNA for the CDR3 is TGCAGTGCTAGAGACGGGGGGTCGACATATGGCTACACCTTC.